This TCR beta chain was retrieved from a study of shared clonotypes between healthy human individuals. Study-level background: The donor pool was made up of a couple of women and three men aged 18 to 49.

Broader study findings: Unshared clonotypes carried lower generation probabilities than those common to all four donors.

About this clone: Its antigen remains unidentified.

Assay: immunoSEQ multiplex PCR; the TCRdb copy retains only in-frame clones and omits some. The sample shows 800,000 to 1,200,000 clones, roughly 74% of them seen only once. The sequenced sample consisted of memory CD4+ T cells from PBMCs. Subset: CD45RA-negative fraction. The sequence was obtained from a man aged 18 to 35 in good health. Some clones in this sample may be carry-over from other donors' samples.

In nucleotides, the CDR3 is TGCGCCAGCAGCCAAGCATCAGGGAATATGAAGACCCAGTACTTC. This sequence encodes CASSQASGNMKTQYF. The rearrangement uses TRBV4-1 and TRBJ2-5, with a weak D call TRBD1 (5 bases). The CDR3 consists of 15 residues. Per the germline V gene, CDR1 is MGHRA and CDR2 is YSYEKL. Trimming shortened V by 1 base and J by 6 bases, and 15 bases separated the two germline ends.